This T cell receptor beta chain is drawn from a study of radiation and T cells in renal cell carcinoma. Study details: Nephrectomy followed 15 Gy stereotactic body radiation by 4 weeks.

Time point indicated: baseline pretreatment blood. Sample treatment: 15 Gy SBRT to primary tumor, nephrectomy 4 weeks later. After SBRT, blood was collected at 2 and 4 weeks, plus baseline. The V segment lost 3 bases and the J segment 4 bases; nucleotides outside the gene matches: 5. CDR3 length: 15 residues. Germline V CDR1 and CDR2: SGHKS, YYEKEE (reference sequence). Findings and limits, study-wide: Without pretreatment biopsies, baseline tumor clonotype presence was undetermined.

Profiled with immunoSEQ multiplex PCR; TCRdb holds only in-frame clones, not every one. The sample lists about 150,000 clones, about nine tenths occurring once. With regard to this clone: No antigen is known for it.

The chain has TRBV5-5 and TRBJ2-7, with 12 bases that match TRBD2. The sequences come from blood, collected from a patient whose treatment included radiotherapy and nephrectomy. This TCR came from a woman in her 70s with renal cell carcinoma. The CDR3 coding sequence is TGTGCCAGCAGCTCGACTAGCGGGGGCGGGTACGAGCAGTACTTC. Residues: CASSSTSGGGYEQYF.